The 14 T cell receptor beta chains presented below share a single source sample, sequenced in a study of blood T cell repertoires in COVID-19. Assay: immunoSEQ multiplex PCR; the TCRdb copy retains only in-frame clones and omits some. Of about 26,000 clones in the sample, roughly 66% were seen once. The sample comprised peripheral blood. These receptors were collected from a man aged 60-69 years with active or convalescent COVID-19.

This clone has just a few counts. This chain uses TRBV6-6 with TRBJ2-7; possibly TRBD2 for D (6 bases). CDR1 and CDR2 from the germline V gene are MNHNY and SVGAGI (reference sequence). V was shortened by 5 bases and J by 4 bases, with 15 bases between the two germline ends. This CDR3 comprises 14 residues. The CDR3 here is CASSTPGLPYEQYF. Here the CDR3 DNA reads TGTGCCAGCAGTACGCCGGGACTTCCATACGAGCAGTACTTC.

The chain combines TRBV28 with TRBJ2-1, with TRBD2 as a possible D gene (6 bases). CDR3 length: 14 amino acids. Per germline, CDR1 MDHEN and CDR2 SYDVKM. V was shortened by 2 bases and J by 4 bases, with 9 bases between the two germline ends. The CDR3 protein is CASSLAGQYNEQFF. In DNA form, the CDR3 reads TGTGCCAGCAGTTTAGCGGGGCAGTACAATGAGCAGTTCTTC.

The chain uses TRBV11-3 and TRBJ2-1; TRBD2 aligns across 9 bases. V gave up 0 bases and J gave up 7 bases; unmatched junction bases: 10. Germline lookup yields CDR1 SGHNT and CDR2 YENEEA. The CDR3 totals 17 residues. CDR3 DNA sequence: TGTGCCAGCAGCTTAGAACGTGTAGCGGGAGTACAGAATGAGCAGTTCTTC. Translation gives CASSLERVAGVQNEQFF.

This clone occurred a few times. The chain links TRBV25-1 to TRBJ2-1; D is possibly TRBD2 (5 bases). Germline CDR1 MGHDK, CDR2 SYGVNS. V shed 10 bases and J shed 10 bases, with 23 bases lying between them. This CDR3 region has 14 residues. The CDR3, as DNA: TGTGCCACCCACGCACAGCGGACGTCCGGGGAGCAGTTCTTC. Protein product: CATHAQRTSGEQFF.

This chain links TRBV5-1 with TRBJ1-3, with a possible D match to TRBD1 (5 bases). With 2 bases removed from V and 0 bases from J, the gap between germline ends came to 12 bases. The CDR3 consists of 16 residues. Germline CDR1 is SGHRS and CDR2 is YFSETQ. CDR3 protein: CASSLGRAYSGNTIYF. The CDR3, as DNA: TGCGCCAGCAGCTTAGGCAGGGCCTACTCTGGAAACACCATATATTTT.

J is TRBJ1-2 and V is TRBV6-1; 7 nucleotides line up with TRBD1. The CDR3 runs to 16 residues. V lost 3 bases and J lost 2; bases outside the gene matches: 9. Germline V lookup: CDR1 MNHNS, CDR2 SASEGT. In nucleotides, the CDR3 is TGTGCCAGCAGTGAGCAACCAACAGGGGCCAACTATGGCTACACCTTC. Encoded protein: CASSEQPTGANYGYTF.

Only a few counts were recorded for this clone. The chain carries TRBV5-6 and TRBJ2-2; no definite D call. Germline CDR1 reads SGHDT; CDR2 reads YYEEEE. The CDR3 contains 12 residues. V lost 4 bases and J 7 bases, leaving 8 bases between the germline ends. CDR3 coding DNA: TGTGCCAGCAGCCCCCTCGTCGGGGAGCTGTTTTTT. It is translated as CASSPLVGELFF.

This clone was seen only a few times. The rearrangement links TRBV29-1 to TRBJ1-1, with a possible D match to TRBD1 (5 bases). Between the trimmed V and J ends, which lost 7 bases and 2 bases, there was a span of 11 bases. CDR1 and CDR2 from the germline V gene are SQVTM and ANQGSEA. The CDR3 is 12 amino acids. The DNA for the CDR3 is TGCAGCGAGATCAGGGTTAACACTGAAGCTTTCTTT. Its translation is CSEIRVNTEAFF.

V and J are TRBV11-2 and TRBJ2-7, with D perhaps matching TRBD2 (5 bases). The germline V and J ends were trimmed by 4 bases and 6 bases, with 19 bases remaining between them. Germline V gene sequence: CDR1 SGHAT, CDR2 FQNNGV. The CDR3 spans 15 residues. CDR3 in DNA: TGTGCCAGCAGCTCAAACACTATAAGAGGAGGCGAGCAGTACTTC. The encoded protein is CASSSNTIRGGEQYF. Full variable domain (remainder filled in from reference TRBV11-2 and TRBJ2-7): EAGVAQSPRYKIIEKRQSVAFWCNPISGHATLYWYQQILGQGPKLLIQFQNNGVVDDSQLPKDRFSAERLKGVDSTLKIQPAKLEDSAVYLCASSSNTIRGGEQYFGPGTRLTVT.

V is TRBV7-8 and J is TRBJ2-2; tentative D call: TRBD2 (6 bases). Germline values: CDR1 SGHVS, CDR2 FQNEAQ. V was shortened by 5 bases and J by 2 bases, with 12 bases between the two germline ends. The CDR3 is made up of 15 amino acids. The CDR3 here is CASSATRFNTGELFF. The CDR3 DNA sequence: TGTGCCAGCAGCGCGACTAGATTTAACACCGGGGAGCTGTTTTTT. The variable domain in full, completed from reference TRBV7-8 and TRBJ2-2, reads GAGVSQSPRYKVAKRGQDVALRCDPISGHVSLFWYQQALGQGPEFLTYFQNEAQLDKSGLPSDRFFAERPEGSVSTLKIQRTQQEDSAVYLCASSATRFNTGELFFGEGSRLTVL.

The sample holds a few counts of this clone. The chain carries TRBV30 and TRBJ1-2; 7 positions match TRBD1. CDR3 size: 11 residues. Germline-derived CDR1 and CDR2 are GTSNPN and SVGIG (reference sequence). The ends lost 4 bases at V and 6 bases at J; junction bases unmatched: 2. This CDR3 reads CAWMRGHGYTF. DNA of the CDR3: TGTGCCTGGATGAGGGGGCATGGCTACACCTTC.

The chain employs TRBV9 and TRBJ1-3, with D possibly being TRBD1 (5 bases). Trimming left V 4 bases short and J 1 base short, with 15 bases between. The CDR3 extends over 16 amino acids. The germline gives CDR1 SGDLS, CDR2 YYNGEE. CDR3 protein: CASSSTQGRSGNTIYF. DNA for the CDR3: TGTGCCAGCAGCTCAACTCAGGGCAGGTCTGGAAACACCATATATTTT.

This clone has just a few counts. This chain links TRBV27 with TRBJ2-2; 13 bases are shared with TRBD2. Germline values: CDR1 MNHEY, CDR2 SMNVEV (reference sequence). The V segment lost 4 bases and the J segment 5 bases; nucleotides outside the gene matches: 10. The CDR3 is 18 amino acids. The CDR3 loop reads CASSSRGLAGARTGELFF. In DNA form, the CDR3 reads TGTGCCAGCAGTTCCCGAGGACTAGCGGGGGCGAGGACCGGGGAGCTGTTTTTT.

This chain links TRBV15 with TRBJ1-2, with a possible D match to TRBD1 (6 bases). V lost 5 bases and J 8 bases, leaving 12 bases between the germline ends. Germline V CDR1 and CDR2: LNHNV, YYDKDF (reference sequence). This CDR3 spans 12 amino acids. CDR3 bases: TGTGCCACCAGCGGGGAACAGGGAGGCTACACCTTC. Its translation: CATSGEQGGYTF.